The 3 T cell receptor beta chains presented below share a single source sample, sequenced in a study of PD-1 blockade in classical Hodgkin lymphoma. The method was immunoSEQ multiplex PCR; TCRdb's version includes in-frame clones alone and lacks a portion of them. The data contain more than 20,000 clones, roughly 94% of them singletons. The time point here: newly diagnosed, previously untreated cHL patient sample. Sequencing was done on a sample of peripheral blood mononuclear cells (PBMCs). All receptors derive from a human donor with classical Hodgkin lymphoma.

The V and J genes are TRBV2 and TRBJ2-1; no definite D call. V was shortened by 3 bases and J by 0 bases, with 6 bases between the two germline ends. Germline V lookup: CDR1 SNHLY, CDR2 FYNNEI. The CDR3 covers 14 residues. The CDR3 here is CASSEGSSYNEQFF. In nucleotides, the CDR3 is TGTGCCAGCAGTGAGGGAAGCTCCTACAATGAGCAGTTCTTC.

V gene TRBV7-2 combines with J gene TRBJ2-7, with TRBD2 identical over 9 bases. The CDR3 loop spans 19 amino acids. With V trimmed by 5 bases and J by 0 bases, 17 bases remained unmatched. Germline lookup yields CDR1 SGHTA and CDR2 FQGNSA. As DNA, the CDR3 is TGTGCCAGCAGCCCCCGGGGGTTAGCGGGGGCCCCAATCTCCTACGAGCAGTACTTC. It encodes CASSPRGLAGAPISYEQYF. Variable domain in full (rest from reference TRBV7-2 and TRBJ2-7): GAGVSQSPSNKVTEKGKDVELRCDPISGHTALYWYRQSLGQGLEFLIYFQGNSAPDKSGLPSDRFSAERTGGSVSTLTIQRTQQEDSAVYLCASSPRGLAGAPISYEQYFGPGTRLTVT.

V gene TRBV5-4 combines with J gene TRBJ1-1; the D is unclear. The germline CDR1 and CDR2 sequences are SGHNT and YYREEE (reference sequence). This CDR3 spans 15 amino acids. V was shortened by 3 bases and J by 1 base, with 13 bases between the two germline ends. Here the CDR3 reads CASSSKVEANTEAFF. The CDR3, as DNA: TGTGCCAGCAGCTCCAAGGTGGAGGCGAACACTGAAGCTTTCTTT.